This T cell receptor beta chain comes out of a study of blood T cell repertoires in COVID-19. On the study more broadly: Some COVID-19 samples were acute and others convalescent; all came from the United States, Italy and Spain. T cells, B-cell-depleted T cells, or PBMCs supplied cDNA or gDNA.

The table came from immunoSEQ multiplex PCR; TCRdb's copy has only in-frame clones and leaves some out. The data contain 150,000 or so clones, more than 90% of them seen just once; the ten biggest clones take up over 15%. CDR3 length: 15 amino acids. Looked up from germline, CDR1 is SGHKS and CDR2 is YYEKEE (reference sequence). The V and J ends lost 2 bases and 2 bases, in that order; junction bases with no gene match: 0. The chain uses TRBV5-5 and TRBJ2-1; 11 nucleotides match TRBD2. The sequenced sample consisted of peripheral blood. This sequence originates from a man aged 60-69 years with active or convalescent COVID-19. CDR3 sequence: CASSFSGRAYNEQFF. Written as DNA, the CDR3 is TGTGCCAGCAGCTTTAGCGGGAGGGCCTACAATGAGCAGTTCTTC.